This T cell receptor beta chain was retrieved from a study of immune evolution from preneoplasia to lung adenocarcinoma. Overall study findings and caveats: Normal lung had the highest top T cell clone frequencies.

On this clone: The antigen is not known.

Germline CDR1 reads LGHNA; CDR2 reads YNFKEQ. The CDR3 extends over 19 amino acids. V gave up 0 bases and J gave up 3 bases, with 24 bases separating them. Two lung cancer pathologists independently confirmed each histologic diagnosis. Sequencing used immunoSEQ multiplex PCR; TCRdb keeps in-frame clones, though not all of them. Among several thousand clones listed, 76% were seen once. The genes are TRBV4-2 and TRBJ2-7; possibly TRBD2 for D (5 bases). The sequenced material came from FFPE lung adenocarcinoma in situ tissue. The clonotype comes from a person aged 55-80 years with lung adenocarcinoma. CDR3 DNA sequence: TGTGCCAGCAGCCAAGATTTTACCGGTTTTCGGGGAGAGAGCTACGAGCAGTACTTC. Protein product: CASSQDFTGFRGESYEQYF.